Following are 15 T cell receptor beta chains from one sample sequenced in a study of blood T cells in healthy people across ages (dated by TCRdb to the mid-2010s). Library method: 5' RACE. Reads for this sample came from an Illumina HiSeq 2500. A second about 7 to 11 cycle PCR used a sample-barcoded 5' primer and a J-beta primer mix. In-frame beta chains were kept once TCRdb had trimmed the public reads at Q25 with fastp and called clones with MiXCR. Entries that share a CDR3 protein sequence are merged under the most common genes and DNA. Present in this sample are under 1,100,000 distinct CDR3 sequences, 25% of which were seen just once. The ten biggest clones cover less than 0.85% of the sample. These records were also assigned to another study, of T cells of mothers and their children.

The sample comprised blood. The source is a girl aged 2-15 years in good health.

The gene calls are TRBV7-6 and TRBJ2-3, with D perhaps TRBD1 (5 bases). V dropped 1 base and J dropped 2 bases, with 10 bases sitting between them. Germline CDR1 is SGHVS and CDR2 is FNYEAQ. The CDR3 contains 15 residues. The CDR3 loop is CASSLVGVPTDTQYF. DNA for the CDR3: TGTGCCAGCAGCTTAGTAGGGGTGCCCACAGATACGCAGTATTTT.

This clonotype was found a few times. The rearrangement uses TRBV20-1 and TRBJ2-3, with 7 bases fitting TRBD1. This CDR3 contains 14 residues. Looked up from germline, CDR1 is DFQATT and CDR2 is SNEGSKA (reference sequence). Trimming took 0 bases from V and 3 from J; bases not matched to a gene: 3. In DNA, the CDR3 is TGCAGTGCTAGAGACTACAGGGGTACAGATACGCAGTATTTT. It specifies CSARDYRGTDTQYF.

Remarks on this clonotype: The CDR3 does not end in the conserved phenylalanine or tryptophan, so this is likely a read error. The chain has TRBV11-2 and TRBJ2-1; 7 bases align to TRBD1. CDR3 length equals 14 residues. The germline CDR1 and CDR2 sequences are SGHAT and FQNNGV. V shed 5 bases, J shed 4 bases, and the junction held 5 bases outside the gene matches. CDR3 sequence (DNA): TGTGCCAGCAGCCAAGGACAGGTGTACAATGAGCAGTTCTCC. Its protein product is CASSQGQVYNEQFS.

This clonotype was seen a handful of times. This sequence joins TRBV2 and TRBJ2-5; the D is unclear. Near its end, the DNA agrees better with TRBJ2-7, so the J call may be wrong. Looked up from germline, CDR1 is SNHLY and CDR2 is FYNNEI. The CDR3 loop spans 14 amino acids. The CDR3: CASCTGPYPDEQYF. The CDR3 DNA sequence: TGTGCCAGTTGCACCGGGCCCTATCCGGACGAGCAGTACTTC.

The genes are TRBV5-1 and TRBJ1-4; D possibly corresponds to TRBD1 (6 bases). The CDR3 contains 14 residues. Germline assignment: CDR1 SGHRS and CDR2 YFSETQ. V gave up 4 bases and J gave up 5 bases, with 12 bases separating them. This CDR3 reads CASSPDSQNEKLFF. The CDR3, as DNA: TGCGCCAGCAGCCCGGACAGCCAAAATGAAAAACTGTTTTTT.

This clonotype was observed a handful of times. V gene TRBV20-1 combines with J gene TRBJ2-7, with D unresolved. Germline V gives CDR1 DFQATT, CDR2 SNEGSKA (reference sequence). This CDR3 contains 11 residues. V was trimmed by 5 bases and J by 4 bases, leaving 9 bases between them. The CDR3 DNA sequence: TGCAGTGCTCTTTCTAGGTACGAGCAGTACTTC. Translated: CSALSRYEQYF.

V is TRBV6-1 and J is TRBJ2-7; D is perhaps TRBD2 (5 bases). The CDR3 length is 16 residues. Germline CDR1 and CDR2: MNHNS and SASEGT. The V and J ends lost 6 bases and 2 bases respectively, with 20 bases between them. CDR3 sequence: CASRRNEGTSTYEQYF. Here the CDR3 DNA reads TGTGCCAGCAGGCGTAACGAGGGCACATCTACCTACGAGCAGTACTTC.

The genes are TRBV10-3 and TRBJ2-1; D remains ambiguous. The tail of the sequence fits TRBJ2-7 better, so the J call may be wrong. Germline V gives CDR1 ENHRY, CDR2 SYGVKD. This CDR3 spans 11 amino acids. The DNA of the CDR3 is TGTGCCTTACGGAGCTCCTACGAGCAGTACTTC. This encodes CALRSSYEQYF.

Regarding this clonotype: This clone may be a read error of a much larger clone one base away. The CDR3 nucleotides are TGTGCCAGCAGTTTGTGGAAGCAAGAGACCCAGTACTTC. Translated, it gives CASSLWKQETQYF. The chain couples TRBV12-3 or TRBV12-4 to TRBJ2-5; D is unclear. Trimming shortened V by 3 bases and J by 2 bases, and 7 bases separated the two germline ends. The CDR3 loop spans 13 amino acids.

This clonotype was detected only a few times. V usage is TRBV7-3 and J usage is TRBJ2-5; 8 bases match TRBD2. Germline assignment: CDR1 SGHTA and CDR2 FQGTGA. Germline trimming cut 3 bases from V and 2 bases from J; bases unmatched to any gene: 5. The CDR3 covers 15 residues. CDR3 nucleotides: TGTGCCAGCAGCTTCCGAGCGGGAGCACAAGAGACCCAGTACTTC. Its protein product is CASSFRAGAQETQYF. Drawing the rest from reference TRBV7-3 and TRBJ2-5, the complete variable domain is GAGVSQTPSNKVTEKGKYVELRCDPISGHTALYWYRQSLGQGPEFLIYFQGTGAADDSGLPNDRFFAVRPEGSVSTLKIQRTERGDSAVYLCASSFRAGAQETQYFGPGTRLLVL.

This chain joins TRBV5-1 and TRBJ1-4; 10 bases are shared with TRBD1. The CDR3 length is 16 residues. The germline CDR1 and CDR2 sequences are SGHRS and YFSETQ. After removal of 3 bases from V and 5 bases from J, the junction contained 7 bases not matched to a gene. The CDR3: CASSWGQGLQNEKLFF. The CDR3 nucleotides read TGCGCCAGCAGCTGGGGACAGGGGTTACAGAATGAAAAACTGTTTTTT.

A word on this clonotype: The junction differs from germline at one of its ends, possibly a read error. V is TRBV9 and J is TRBJ2-7, with D perhaps TRBD2 (6 bases). The CDR3 extends over 14 amino acids. Germline CDR1 is SGDLS and CDR2 is YYNGEE. The CDR3 region is CVSSVGGTGYEQYF. The DNA for the CDR3 is TGTGTCAGCAGCGTAGGAGGGACGGGGTACGAGCAGTACTTC.

The CDR3 region is CASSSGQGGFYEQYF. CDR3 sequence (DNA): TGTGCCAGCAGCTCTGGACAGGGGGGATTCTACGAGCAGTACTTC. V is TRBV5-6 and J is TRBJ2-7; 10 nucleotides match TRBD1. Germline values: CDR1 SGHDT, CDR2 YYEEEE. This CDR3 contains 15 residues. V trimming: 3 bases; J trimming: 3 bases; junction bases outside the gene matches: 6.

The V gene is TRBV12-3 or TRBV12-4, the J gene TRBJ1-3; D ambiguous. Trimming pared 7 bases from V and 0 bases from J, leaving 16 bases between. There are 16 residues in the CDR3. The CDR3 DNA reads as TGTGCCAGCACAGATACCCGTATCCACTCTGGAAACACCATATATTTT. Its translation: CASTDTRIHSGNTIYF.

This chain joins TRBV9 and TRBJ2-5, with 9 nucleotides matching TRBD2. Per the germline V gene, CDR1 is SGDLS and CDR2 is YYNGEE. V lost 0 bases, J lost 9 bases, and 12 bases stayed unmatched. This CDR3 contains 16 residues. This CDR3 is CASSVGPSGVPGAQYF. The CDR3 DNA reads TGTGCCAGCAGCGTAGGGCCTAGCGGGGTACCAGGGGCCCAGTACTTC.